This passage covers 21 T cell receptor beta chains from one sample sequenced in a study of CD8 T cells in ankylosing spondylitis. TCRdb re-called the 5' RACE reads with MiXCR, one entry per CDR3 protein. The sample consists of roughly 170,000 distinct CDR3 sequences, around 8.9% of them appearing once. Sequences were obtained from blood, either unsorted or a sorted T cell fraction (not recorded which). These receptors were taken from a female donor with ankylosing spondylitis or in good health (not recorded which).

In DNA form, the CDR3 reads TGTGCCAGCAGCCCGCAGGGGGCTGGGGAGACCCAGTACTTC. Amino acids: CASSPQGAGETQYF. The V and J genes are TRBV7-9 and TRBJ2-5; TRBD1 aligns across 8 bases. This CDR3 is built from 14 residues. The germline CDR1 and CDR2 sequences are SEHNR and FQNEAQ (reference sequence). The trim removed 5 bases at V and 5 bases at J, leaving 7 bases unmatched. Complete variable domain (other parts from reference TRBV7-9 and TRBJ2-5): DTGVSQNPRHKITKRGQNVTFRCDPISEHNRLYWYRQTLGQGPEFLTYFQNEAQLEKSRLLSDRFSAERPKGSFSTLEIQRTEQGDSAMYLCASSPQGAGETQYFGPGTRLLVL.

This clonotype came up a few times. This chain connects TRBV6-5 to TRBJ2-1; 7 nucleotides agree with TRBD2. The CDR3 contains 17 residues. Trimming removed 2 bases from V and 8 bases from J; junction bases left unmatched: 15. Germline CDR1 MNHEY, CDR2 SVGAGI. CDR3 bases: TGTGCCAGCAGTTACCCTAGAGGACTAGATCGTATCGATGAGCAGTTCTTC. It encodes CASSYPRGLDRIDEQFF.

This clonotype was detected many times. The chain links TRBV4-3 to TRBJ2-7; D unresolved. V lost 0 bases to trimming and J lost 3 bases, with 12 bases between them. Germline CDR1 LGHNA, CDR2 YSLEER. The length of the CDR3 is 15 residues. CDR3 nucleotide sequence: TGCGCCAGCAGCCAAGATAGGGAACACCTCTACGAGCAGTACTTC. It yields the protein CASSQDREHLYEQYF.

V usage is TRBV6-2 or TRBV6-3 and J usage is TRBJ2-7; 9 bases agree with TRBD1. V dropped 0 bases and J dropped 5; count of bases not matched to a gene: 2. Germline-derived CDR1 and CDR2 are MNHEY and SVGEGT. This CDR3 spans 14 amino acids. The CDR3 spells CASSYSRTGDEQYF. CDR3 nucleotides: TGTGCCAGCAGTTACTCGAGGACAGGGGACGAGCAGTACTTC.

The V gene is TRBV7-9, the J gene TRBJ2-7, with D possibly matching TRBD2 (5 bases). Germline assignment: CDR1 SEHNR and CDR2 FQNEAQ (reference sequence). V was shortened by 2 bases and J by 5 bases, with 16 bases between the two germline ends. This CDR3 has 15 amino acids. The DNA of the CDR3 is TGTGCCAGCAGCTTAAGTTGGGCCCTCGGGGACGAGCAGTACTTC. Translation: CASSLSWALGDEQYF.

This clonotype has more than one count but fewer than ten. This chain uses TRBV7-6 with TRBJ2-1; D might be TRBD1 (6 bases). The CDR3 extends over 14 amino acids. V lost 5 bases to trimming and J lost 5 bases, with 13 bases between them. In germline, CDR1 is SGHVS, CDR2 FNYEAQ. CDR3 nucleotides: TGTGCCAGCAGCGTAATGACAGGTCACAATGAGCAGTTCTTC. The encoded protein is CASSVMTGHNEQFF.

The rearrangement uses TRBV6-2 or TRBV6-3 and TRBJ1-5; perhaps TRBD1 as D (5 bases). Trimming pared 2 bases from V and 1 base from J, leaving 12 bases between. The germline V gene encodes CDR1 MNHEY and CDR2 SVGEGT. The length of the CDR3 is 16 residues. In DNA, the CDR3 is TGTGCCAGCAGTTACCCCAGGGATGGAAGCAATCAGCCCCAGCATTTT. It is translated as CASSYPRDGSNQPQHF.

The J gene is TRBJ2-1, the V gene TRBV28, with D uncertain. V lost 5 bases and J lost 9, with 11 bases in between. The CDR3 sequence is 12 residues long. Looked up from germline, CDR1 is MDHEN and CDR2 is SYDVKM. The CDR3, as DNA: TGTGCCAGCAGTCCCCAGTATGTTGAGCAGTTCTTC. Translation: CASSPQYVEQFF.

There are a few counts of this clonotype. V usage is TRBV20-1 and J usage is TRBJ2-1; no definite D call. This CDR3 contains 13 residues. V was cut by 3 bases and J by 5 bases, with 11 bases left in between. Germline-derived CDR1 and CDR2 are DFQATT and SNEGSKA (reference sequence). CDR3 loop: CSARGEIHNEQFF. The CDR3 region has the DNA TGCAGTGCTAGGGGCGAGATCCACAATGAGCAGTTCTTC.

The chain recombines TRBV19 with TRBJ2-1; D may be TRBD2 (5 bases). Germline V CDR1 and CDR2: LNHDA, SQIVND (reference sequence). The length of the CDR3 is 15 residues. V lost 7 bases and J 4 bases, leaving 17 bases between the germline ends. DNA of the CDR3: TGTGCCAGTACCTCCGGCCTTCGCGGGTACAATGAGCAGTTCTTC. It codes for CASTSGLRGYNEQFF.

This clonotype was recorded a few times. The chain couples TRBV28 to TRBJ1-1; D is unclear. The CDR3 spans 12 residues. V lost 6 bases and J lost 10, with 15 bases in between. In germline, CDR1 is MDHEN, CDR2 SYDVKM. CDR3 bases: TGTGCCAGCAGCTCAGCCCCCGAGGGAGCTTTCTTT. Protein: CASSSAPEGAFF.

The rearrangement links TRBV3-1 to TRBJ2-5; unclear D gene. The CDR3 loop spans 13 amino acids. Germline CDR1 and CDR2: LGHDT and YNNKEL (reference sequence). The ends were cut back, 4 bases at V and 0 bases at J, with 6 bases in the middle. CDR3 in DNA: TGTGCCAGCAGCCCCGACGACCAAGAGACCCAGTACTTC. Amino acid sequence: CASSPDDQETQYF.

CDR3 bases: TGTGCCAGCAGCTGGTCTAGCAACGAGCAGTACTTC. As protein: CASSWSSNEQYF. This rearrangement joins TRBV5-4 to TRBJ2-7, with D possibly matching TRBD2 (5 bases). Germline V gene data show CDR1 as SGHNT and CDR2 as YYREEE (reference sequence). The CDR3 extends over 12 amino acids. Trimming shortened V by 3 bases and J by 5 bases, and 9 bases separated the two germline ends.

There are a few counts of this clonotype. The chain recombines TRBV5-5 with TRBJ2-1, with a possible D match to TRBD2 (6 bases). CDR1 and CDR2 from the germline V gene are SGHKS and YYEKEE (reference sequence). V was shortened by 2 bases and J by 5 bases, with 14 bases between the two germline ends. The CDR3 sequence is 15 residues long. DNA for the CDR3: TGTGCCAGCAGCTTAGGGGCGGGACTCCACAATGAGCAGTTCTTC. It encodes CASSLGAGLHNEQFF.

This clonotype was detected ten times or more. The rearrangement links TRBV10-3 to TRBJ2-1, with TRBD1 matching 7 bases. The CDR3 runs to 15 residues. Looked up from germline, CDR1 is ENHRY and CDR2 is SYGVKD. Trimming at V came to 6 bases and at J to 4 bases, leaving 9 bases not matched to a gene. CDR3 sequence reads: CAISVPGQKYNEQFF. CDR3 DNA: TGTGCCATCAGCGTACCGGGACAGAAATACAATGAGCAGTTCTTC.

V and J are TRBV20-1 and TRBJ2-7; no definite D call. Germline CDR1 and CDR2: DFQATT and SNEGSKA (reference sequence). The CDR3 is 12 amino acids. V was trimmed by 7 bases and J by 0 bases, leaving 10 bases between them. The CDR3 DNA reads TGCAGTGGTCGCTCCAGCTCCTACGAGCAGTACTTC. This sequence encodes CSGRSSSYEQYF.

The chain employs TRBV7-9 and TRBJ2-7; tentatively, D is TRBD2 (5 bases). Germline values: CDR1 SEHNR, CDR2 FQNEAQ (reference sequence). Trimming left V 0 bases short and J 2 bases short, with 5 bases between. The CDR3 runs 13 residues. DNA for the CDR3: TGTGCCAGCAGCTTAGCGCGGGCCTACGAGCAGTACTTC. It is translated as CASSLARAYEQYF.

In this sample, this clonotype turned up many times. The CDR3 coding sequence is TGTGCCAGCAGTTTCGGGACTAGAGAGACCCAGTACTTC. As protein: CASSFGTRETQYF. The gene calls are TRBV12-3 or TRBV12-4 and TRBJ2-5, with TRBD2 matching over 8 bases. Trimming removed 3 bases from V and 4 bases from J; junction bases left unmatched: 1. This CDR3 contains 13 residues.

This clonotype was recorded many times. The chain is built from TRBV29-1 and TRBJ2-7; 7 nucleotides match TRBD1. Germline V lookup: CDR1 SQVTM, CDR2 ANQGSEA. The CDR3 contains 15 residues. V gave up 1 base and J gave up 3 bases; unmatched junction bases: 9. The CDR3 coding sequence is TGCAGCGTTGAAGTGCCGGACAGGCCCGACTACGAGCAGTACTTC. Protein sequence: CSVEVPDRPDYEQYF.

The CDR3 here is CASSGASGETGELFF. The DNA of the CDR3 is TGCGCCAGCAGTGGGGCTAGCGGAGAAACCGGGGAGCTGTTTTTT. This chain joins TRBV10-2 and TRBJ2-2; 7 bases are a match to TRBD2. Germline CDR1 is WSHSY and CDR2 is SAAADI. The CDR3 extends over 15 amino acids. Trimming at V came to 4 bases and at J to 5 bases, leaving 7 bases not matched to a gene.

This clonotype was seen at least ten times. V and J are TRBV14 and TRBJ2-1; TRBD2 matches 13 bases. Germline trimming cut 3 bases from V and 8 bases from J; bases unmatched to any gene: 4. This CDR3 comprises 15 residues. Germline-derived CDR1 and CDR2 are SGHDN and FVKESK. The CDR3, as DNA: TGTGCCAGCAGCCACTGGACTAGCGGGAGCGATGAGCAGTTCTTC. Translating gives CASSHWTSGSDEQFF.